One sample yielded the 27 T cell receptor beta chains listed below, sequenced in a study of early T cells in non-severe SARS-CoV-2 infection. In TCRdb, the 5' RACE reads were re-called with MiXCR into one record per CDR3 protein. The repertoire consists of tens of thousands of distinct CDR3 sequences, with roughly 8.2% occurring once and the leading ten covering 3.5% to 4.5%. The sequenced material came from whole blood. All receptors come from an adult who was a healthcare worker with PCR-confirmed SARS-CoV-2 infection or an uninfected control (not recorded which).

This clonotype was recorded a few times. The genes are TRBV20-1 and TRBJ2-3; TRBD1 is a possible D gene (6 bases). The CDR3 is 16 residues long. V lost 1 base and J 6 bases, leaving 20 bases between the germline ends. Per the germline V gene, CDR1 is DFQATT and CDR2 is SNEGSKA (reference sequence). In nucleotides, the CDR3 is TGCAGTGCTAGAGCCCCGGGACACCCTTTAAGTGATACGCAGTATTTT. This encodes CSARAPGHPLSDTQYF.

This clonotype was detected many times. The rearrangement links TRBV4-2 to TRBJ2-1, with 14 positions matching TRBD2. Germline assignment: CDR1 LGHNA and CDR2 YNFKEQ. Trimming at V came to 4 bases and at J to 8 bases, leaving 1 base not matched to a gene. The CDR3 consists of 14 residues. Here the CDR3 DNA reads TGTGCCAGCAGCCCGACTAGCGGGAGGGATGAGCAGTTCTTC. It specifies CASSPTSGRDEQFF.

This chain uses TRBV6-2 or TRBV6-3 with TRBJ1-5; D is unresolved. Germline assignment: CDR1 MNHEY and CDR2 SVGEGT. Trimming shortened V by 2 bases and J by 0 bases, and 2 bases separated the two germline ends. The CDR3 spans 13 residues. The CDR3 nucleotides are TGTGCCAGCAGTTACCGTAGCAATCAGCCCCAGCATTTT. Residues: CASSYRSNQPQHF.

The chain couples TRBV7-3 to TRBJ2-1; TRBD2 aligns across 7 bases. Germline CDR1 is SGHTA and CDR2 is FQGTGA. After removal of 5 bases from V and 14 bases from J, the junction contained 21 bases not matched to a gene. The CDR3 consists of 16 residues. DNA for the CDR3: TGTGCCAGCAGCCCCCAAGGGACCCTCGCGGGAGATCTCAAGTTCTTC. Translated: CASSPQGTLAGDLKFF.

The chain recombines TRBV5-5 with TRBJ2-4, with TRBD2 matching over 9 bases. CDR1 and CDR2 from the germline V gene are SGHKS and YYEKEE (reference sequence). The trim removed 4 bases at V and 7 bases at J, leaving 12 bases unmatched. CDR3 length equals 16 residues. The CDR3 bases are TGTGCCAGCAGCCAAGATCTGGCTAGCGGGGCCAACATTCAGTACTTC. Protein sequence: CASSQDLASGANIQYF.

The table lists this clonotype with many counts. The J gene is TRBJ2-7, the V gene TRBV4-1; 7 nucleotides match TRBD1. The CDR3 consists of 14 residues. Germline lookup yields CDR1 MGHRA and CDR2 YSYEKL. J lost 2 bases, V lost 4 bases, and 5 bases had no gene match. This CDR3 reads CASSLGQRTYEQYF. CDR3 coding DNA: TGCGCCAGCAGCCTGGGACAGCGGACCTACGAGCAGTACTTC.

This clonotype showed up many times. The CDR3 reads CASSSGGSSYNEQFF. The CDR3 nucleotides are TGTGCCAGCAGCTCCGGCGGATCCTCCTACAATGAGCAGTTCTTC. This rearrangement joins TRBV9 to TRBJ2-1; no firm D call. This CDR3 has 15 residues. Germline V gives CDR1 SGDLS, CDR2 YYNGEE. The V gene lost 4 bases and the J gene lost 0 bases, with 11 bases spanning the gap.

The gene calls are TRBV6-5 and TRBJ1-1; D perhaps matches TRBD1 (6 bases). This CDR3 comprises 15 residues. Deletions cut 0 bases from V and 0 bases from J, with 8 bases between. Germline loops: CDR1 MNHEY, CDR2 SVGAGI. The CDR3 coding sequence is TGTGCCAGCAGTTACTCTAGGACAGTGAACACTGAAGCTTTCTTT. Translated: CASSYSRTVNTEAFF.

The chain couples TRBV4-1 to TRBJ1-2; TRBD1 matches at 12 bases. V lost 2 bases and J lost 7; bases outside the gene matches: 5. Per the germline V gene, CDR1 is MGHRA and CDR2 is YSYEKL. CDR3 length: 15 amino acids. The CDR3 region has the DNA TGCGCCAGCAGCCAAACCGGGACAGGGGGCTCTGGCTACACCTTC. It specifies CASSQTGTGGSGYTF.

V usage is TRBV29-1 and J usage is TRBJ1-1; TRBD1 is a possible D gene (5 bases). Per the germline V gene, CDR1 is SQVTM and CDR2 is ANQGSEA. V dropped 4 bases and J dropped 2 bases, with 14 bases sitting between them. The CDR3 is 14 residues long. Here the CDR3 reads CSVVRGGVNTEAFF. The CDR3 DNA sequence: TGCAGCGTTGTACGGGGAGGGGTTAACACTGAAGCTTTCTTT.

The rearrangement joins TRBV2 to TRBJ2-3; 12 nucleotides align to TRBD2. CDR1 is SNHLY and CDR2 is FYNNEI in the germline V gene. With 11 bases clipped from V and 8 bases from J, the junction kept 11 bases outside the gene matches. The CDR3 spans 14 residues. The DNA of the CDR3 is TGTGCCGGCGAGACTAGCGGGAGTGCCGGTACGCAGTATTTT. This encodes CAGETSGSAGTQYF.

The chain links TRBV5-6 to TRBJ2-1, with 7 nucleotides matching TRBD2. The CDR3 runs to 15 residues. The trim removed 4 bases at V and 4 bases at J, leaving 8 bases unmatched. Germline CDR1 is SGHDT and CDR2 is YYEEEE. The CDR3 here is CASSSGEIRYNEQFF. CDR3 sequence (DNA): TGTGCCAGCAGCAGCGGGGAGATAAGGTACAATGAGCAGTTCTTC.

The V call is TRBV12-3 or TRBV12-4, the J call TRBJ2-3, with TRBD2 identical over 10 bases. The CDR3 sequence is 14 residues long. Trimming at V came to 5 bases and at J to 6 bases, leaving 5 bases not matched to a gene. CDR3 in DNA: TGTGCCAGCAGTCTGAAACTAGCGGGGGATACGCAGTATTTT. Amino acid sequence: CASSLKLAGDTQYF.

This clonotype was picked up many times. The CDR3 reads CASSFGTSYEQYF. In nucleotides, the CDR3 is TGTGCCAGCAGTTTTGGGACCTCCTACGAGCAGTACTTC. The V and J genes are TRBV12-3 or TRBV12-4 and TRBJ2-7, with D possibly called TRBD1 or TRBD2 (5 bases each). The CDR3 is 13 amino acids. V lost 3 bases, J lost 0 bases, and 6 bases lay in between.

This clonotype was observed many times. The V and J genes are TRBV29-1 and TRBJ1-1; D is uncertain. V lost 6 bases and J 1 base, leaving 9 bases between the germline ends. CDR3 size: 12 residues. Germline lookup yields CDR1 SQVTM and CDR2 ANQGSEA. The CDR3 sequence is CSVADTNTEAFF. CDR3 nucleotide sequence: TGCAGCGTCGCTGACACGAACACTGAAGCTTTCTTT.

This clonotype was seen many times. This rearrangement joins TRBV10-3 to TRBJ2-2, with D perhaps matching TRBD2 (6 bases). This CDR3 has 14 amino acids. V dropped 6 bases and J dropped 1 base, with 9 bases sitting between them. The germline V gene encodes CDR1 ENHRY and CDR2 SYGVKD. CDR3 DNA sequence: TGTGCCATCAGGGGACTGGAGAACACCGGGGAGCTGTTTTTT. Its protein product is CAIRGLENTGELFF.

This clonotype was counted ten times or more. The DNA of the CDR3 is TGTGCCTGGAGTGTACGCTATGGCTACACCTTC. Protein sequence: CAWSVRYGYTF. The chain is built from TRBV30 and TRBJ1-2; D remains ambiguous. Trimming removed 0 bases from V and 4 bases from J, with 3 bases in between. Germline V gene sequence: CDR1 GTSNPN, CDR2 SVGIG (reference sequence). The CDR3 contains 11 residues. The entire variable domain, with the rest obtained from reference TRBV30 and TRBJ1-2, is as follows: SQTIHQWPATLVQPVGSPLSLECTVEGTSNPNLYWYRQAAGRGLQLLFYSVGIGQISSEVPQNLSASRPQDRQFILSSKKLLLSDSGFYLCAWSVRYGYTFGSGTRLTVV.

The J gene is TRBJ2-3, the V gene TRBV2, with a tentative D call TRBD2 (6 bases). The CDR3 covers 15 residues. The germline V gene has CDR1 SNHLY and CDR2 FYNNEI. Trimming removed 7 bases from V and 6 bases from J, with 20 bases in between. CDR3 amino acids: CASTNRYGSVDTQYF. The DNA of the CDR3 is TGTGCCAGCACAAACCGGTACGGGAGTGTGGATACGCAGTATTTT.

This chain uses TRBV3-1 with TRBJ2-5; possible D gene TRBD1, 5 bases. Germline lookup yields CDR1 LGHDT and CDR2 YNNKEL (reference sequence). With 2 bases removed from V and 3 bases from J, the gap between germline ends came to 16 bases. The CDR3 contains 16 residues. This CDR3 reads CASSQIDRLIEETQYF. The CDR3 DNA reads TGTGCCAGCAGCCAAATAGACAGATTAATAGAAGAGACCCAGTACTTC.

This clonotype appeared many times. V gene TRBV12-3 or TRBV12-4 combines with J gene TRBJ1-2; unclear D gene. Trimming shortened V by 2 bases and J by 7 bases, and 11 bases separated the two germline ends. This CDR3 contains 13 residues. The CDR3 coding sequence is TGTGCCAGCAGTTTAAATCCATCGGGTGGCTACACCTTC. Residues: CASSLNPSGGYTF.

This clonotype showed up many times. CDR3 amino acids: CSVGGLGQPQHF. The CDR3 coding sequence is TGCAGCGTGGGGGGGTTGGGTCAGCCCCAGCATTTT. The chain employs TRBV29-1 and TRBJ1-5, with D possibly matching TRBD1 (5 bases). This CDR3 has 12 amino acids. Trimming took off 6 bases at V and 6 bases at J, with 12 bases between the two ends. Germline CDR1 reads SQVTM; CDR2 reads ANQGSEA.

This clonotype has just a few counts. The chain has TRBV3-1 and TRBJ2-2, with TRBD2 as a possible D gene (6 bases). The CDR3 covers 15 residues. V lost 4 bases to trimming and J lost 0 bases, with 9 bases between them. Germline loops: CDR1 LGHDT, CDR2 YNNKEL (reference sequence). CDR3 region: CASSRGTSNTGELFF. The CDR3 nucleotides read TGTGCCAGCAGCCGAGGGACTTCGAACACCGGGGAGCTGTTTTTT.

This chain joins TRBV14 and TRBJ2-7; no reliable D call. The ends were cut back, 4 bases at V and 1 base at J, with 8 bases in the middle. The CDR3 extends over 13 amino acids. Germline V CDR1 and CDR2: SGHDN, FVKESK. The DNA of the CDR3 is TGTGCCAGCAGCCCTCCCCGTTCCTACGAGCAGTACTTC. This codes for CASSPPRSYEQYF.

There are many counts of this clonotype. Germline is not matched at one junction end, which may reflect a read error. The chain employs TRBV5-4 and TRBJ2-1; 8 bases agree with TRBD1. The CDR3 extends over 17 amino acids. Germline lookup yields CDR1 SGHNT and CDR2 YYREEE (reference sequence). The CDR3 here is CASSTYTRTGPYNEQFF. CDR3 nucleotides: TGTGCCAGCAGCACATACACCCGGACAGGGCCGTACAATGAGCAGTTTTTC.

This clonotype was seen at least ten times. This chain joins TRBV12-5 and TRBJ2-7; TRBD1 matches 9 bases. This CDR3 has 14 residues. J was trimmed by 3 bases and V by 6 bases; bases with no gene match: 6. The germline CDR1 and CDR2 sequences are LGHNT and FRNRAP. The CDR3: CASGSGQGIYEQYF. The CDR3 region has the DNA TGTGCTAGTGGCTCGGGACAGGGTATCTACGAGCAGTACTTC.

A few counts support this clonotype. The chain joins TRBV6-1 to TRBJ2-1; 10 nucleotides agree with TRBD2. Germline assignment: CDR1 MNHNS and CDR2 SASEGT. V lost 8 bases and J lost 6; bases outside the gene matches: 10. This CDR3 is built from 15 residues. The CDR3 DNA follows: TGTGCCAGCGCCCCCGGGGCTAGCGGGAGCAATGAGCAGTTCTTC. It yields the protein CASAPGASGSNEQFF.

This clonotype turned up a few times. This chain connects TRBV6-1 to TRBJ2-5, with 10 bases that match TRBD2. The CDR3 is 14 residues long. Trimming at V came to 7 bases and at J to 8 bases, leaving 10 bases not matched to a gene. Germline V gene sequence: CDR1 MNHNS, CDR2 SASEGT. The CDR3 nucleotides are TGTGCCAGCAAGAGGACTAGCGGAGGGGCTACCCAGTACTTC. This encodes CASKRTSGGATQYF.